This T cell receptor beta chain was identified during a study of cytomegalovirus exposure and HLA in healthy donors. Study conclusions and caveats: TCR beta sequences numbering 15,000 to 20,000 were associated with HLA alleles at 0.05 false discovery rate in a later analysis.

Unrecorded immune exposure was likely among donors, who were nominally healthy when sampled. This clone was seen just once. What it binds is not known. With 60 Vbeta and 13 Jbeta primers, the PCR was carried out. Assay used: immunoSEQ multiplex PCR; TCRdb lists only in-frame clones, some missing. The sample lists roughly 84,000 clones, 60% to 85% seen once, with 4.5% to 7% in the top ten. This TCR derives from a male donor in good health and CMV-seropositive. The specimen was PBMCs.

CDR3 residues: CASITAGGAYEQYF. Here the CDR3 DNA reads TGTGCCAGCATCACAGCGGGAGGGGCCTACGAGCAGTACTTC. This chain connects TRBV28 to TRBJ2-7, with TRBD2 identical over 10 bases. Losses at the gene ends were 7 bases for V and 2 bases for J; bases not matched to a gene: 5. The CDR3 runs 14 residues. CDR1 is MDHEN, CDR2 SYDVKM, per germline.